This TCR beta chain derives from a study of blood T cell repertoires in COVID-19. J lost 0 bases, V lost 3 bases, and 6 bases had no gene match. CDR1 and CDR2 from the germline V gene are LGHNA and YNFKEQ. There are 17 residues in the CDR3. In the study's own analysis: Reference gene primer amplification gave nucleated cell count estimates. Only in-frame clones appear in the TCRdb table, and some are missing; sequencing was by immunoSEQ multiplex PCR. V, J and clone size are those of that table, while D and trimming were read from the DNA. The repertoire includes 150,000 to 250,000 clones, 94% of them detected once, and approximately 0.8% sits in the top ten. Seattle-derived patients entered the study during active infection and were followed longitudinally.

What was sequenced was peripheral blood. The V and J genes are TRBV4-2 and TRBJ1-5, with 9 bases matching TRBD1. The clonotype originates from a man in his thirties or forties with COVID-19, enrolled during active disease. The CDR3 DNA sequence: TGTGCCAGCAGCCAGGAGGACAGGGGATTTAGCAATCAGCCCCAGCATTTT. Encoded protein: CASSQEDRGFSNQPQHF.